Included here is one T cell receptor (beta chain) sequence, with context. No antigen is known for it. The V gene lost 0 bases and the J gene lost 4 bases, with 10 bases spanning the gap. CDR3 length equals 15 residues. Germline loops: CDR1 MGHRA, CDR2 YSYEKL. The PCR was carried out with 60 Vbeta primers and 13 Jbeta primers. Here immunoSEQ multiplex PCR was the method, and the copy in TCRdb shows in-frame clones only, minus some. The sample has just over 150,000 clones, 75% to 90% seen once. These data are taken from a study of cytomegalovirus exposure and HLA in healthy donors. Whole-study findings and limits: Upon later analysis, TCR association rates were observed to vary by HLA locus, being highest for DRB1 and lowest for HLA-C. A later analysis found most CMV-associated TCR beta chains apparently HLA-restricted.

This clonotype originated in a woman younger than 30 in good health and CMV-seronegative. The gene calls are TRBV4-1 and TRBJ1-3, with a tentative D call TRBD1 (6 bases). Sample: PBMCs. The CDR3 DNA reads TGCGCCAGCAGCCAAGACAGGGGAGCGGGAAACACCATATATTTT. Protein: CASSQDRGAGNTIYF.